This TCR beta chain was retrieved from a study of shared clonotypes between healthy human individuals. Regarding the study as a whole: The genetic and exposure-history diversity represented was limited by few donors.

The germline V and J ends were trimmed by 5 bases and 2 bases, with 12 bases remaining between them. The CDR3 spans 14 residues. The germline gives CDR1 MDHEN, CDR2 SYDVKM. Adult Caucasians living in Nashville, Tennessee made up all of the donors. About this clone: Its antigen is undetermined.

Each cell subset's genomic DNA was divided evenly among several immunoSEQ plates. Around 30,000 T cell genomes (300 ng DNA) went into each PBMC replicate. TCRdb's table, derived via immunoSEQ multiplex PCR, lists solely in-frame clones and lacks some. The table records roughly 510,000 clones, 75% to 80% of them present only once. The TCR was taken from a woman aged 40 to 49 in good health. Some clones in this sample may be carry-over from other donors' samples. The chain couples TRBV28 to TRBJ2-5, with D possibly being TRBD1 (5 bases). Sample: PBMCs. The CDR3 loop is CASSPVGAQETQYF. DNA for the CDR3: TGTGCCAGCAGTCCTGTAGGGGCACAAGAGACCCAGTACTTC.